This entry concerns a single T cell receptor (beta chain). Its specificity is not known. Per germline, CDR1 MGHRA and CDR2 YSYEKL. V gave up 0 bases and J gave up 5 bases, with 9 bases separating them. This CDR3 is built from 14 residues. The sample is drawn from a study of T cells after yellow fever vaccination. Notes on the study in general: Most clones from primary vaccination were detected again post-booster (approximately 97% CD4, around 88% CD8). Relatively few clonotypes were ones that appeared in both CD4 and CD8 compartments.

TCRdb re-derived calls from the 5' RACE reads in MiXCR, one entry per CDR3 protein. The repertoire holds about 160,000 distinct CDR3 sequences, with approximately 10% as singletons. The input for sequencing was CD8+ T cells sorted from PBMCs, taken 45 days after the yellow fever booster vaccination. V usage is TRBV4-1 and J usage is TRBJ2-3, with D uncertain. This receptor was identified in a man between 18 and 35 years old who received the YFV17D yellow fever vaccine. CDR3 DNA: TGCGCCAGCAGCCAAGAAGGAAGGAGAGATACGCAGTATTTT. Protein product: CASSQEGRRDTQYF.